This T cell receptor beta chain was sequenced for a study of T cells in Graves' hyperthyroidism and ophthalmopathy. The CDR3 runs 17 residues. V dropped 3 bases and J dropped 3; count of bases not matched to a gene: 13. Amplified regions were TCR beta CDR3 sequences from RNA transcripts. In the first-round RT-PCR of the TCR CDR3, the HTBI primer set was used. MiXCR, run by TCRdb on the multiplex PCR reads, gives a single entry per CDR3 protein. The table includes 300,000 to 500,000 distinct CDR3 sequences, around 15% detected once. The J gene is TRBJ2-7, the V gene TRBV12-3 or TRBV12-4; 8 positions match TRBD1. The TCR sequence derives from a man aged 50 to 59 with Graves' ophthalmopathy. Sample: blood. The CDR3 protein is CASSFLGVDRGFYEQYF. The CDR3 nucleotides read TGTGCCAGCAGTTTCCTTGGGGTTGACAGGGGATTCTACGAGCAGTACTTC.